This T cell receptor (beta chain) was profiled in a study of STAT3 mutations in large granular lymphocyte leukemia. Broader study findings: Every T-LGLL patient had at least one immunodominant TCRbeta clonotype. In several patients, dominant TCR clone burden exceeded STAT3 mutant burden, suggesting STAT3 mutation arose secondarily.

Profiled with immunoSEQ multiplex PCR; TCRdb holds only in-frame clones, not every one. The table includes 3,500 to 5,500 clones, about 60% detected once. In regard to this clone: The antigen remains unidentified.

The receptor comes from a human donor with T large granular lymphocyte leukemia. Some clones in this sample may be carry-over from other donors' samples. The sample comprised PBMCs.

Here the CDR3 reads CASSGDRDRGYEQYF. The CDR3 coding sequence is TGTGCCAGCAGCGGCGACCGGGACAGGGGGTACGAGCAGTACTTC. V gene TRBV7-9 combines with J gene TRBJ2-7; TRBD1 matches at 11 bases. This CDR3 is built from 15 residues. Germline CDR1 reads SEHNR; CDR2 reads FQNEAQ (reference sequence). V was clipped by 5 bases and J by 4 bases; unmatched bases: 7.